This TCR beta chain stems from a study of cytomegalovirus exposure and HLA in healthy donors (dated by TCRdb to the late 2010s). With regard to the full study: A later analysis indicated that the 120 or so validation repertoires were generated on the platform also employed for the approximately 700 repertoires of the first cohort. In addition to the first cohort of about 650 subjects, a separate validation cohort of around 110 different subjects was used. The study aimed to test whether signatures of past pathogen exposure could be identified by cataloging public T cell receptors. The study combined high-throughput TCR immunosequencing, statistical association of individual TCRs with disease status, and machine learning to predict cytomegalovirus infection status.

The donors were included in the validation cohort of over a hundred subjects, a group kept apart from the approximately 690-subject first cohort. Library creation used the immunoSEQ multiplex PCR assay. Regarding the original processing steps: A statistical classification framework was built for diagnosing cytomegalovirus status from the catalog of TCR beta chain sequences. The immuneACCESS repertoire file appears here via TCRdb, limited to in-frame rearrangements. These files lack a portion of the clones; in checked studies, under half of the deficit traces to unresolved V genes, and the cause of the others is not known. V and J calls and clone size follow that table, whereas D and trimming were derived from the DNA. The sample table shows about 150,000 clones, and about 94% are seen once. Less than 2% of the sample is taken by the ten largest. The germline V and J ends show losses of 3 bases and 2 bases respectively, and no gene match explains 4 bases of the junction. The CDR3 sequence holds 15 residues, the cysteine and phenylalanine included. CDR3 DNA only is kept here, 45 bases in frame from base 1. For CDR1 and CDR2, the germline V gene lists SGHDN and FVKESK.

Study-wide findings and limitations: In the study, about 150 TCR beta chains were listed as associated with cytomegalovirus. All 120 or so repertoires were used to score co-occurrence in the validation cohort in a later analysis, because that analysis had no HLA typing for the cohort. Most TCR sequences were seen in very few donors, while some public TCRs were found in many individuals. Three of the identified cytomegalovirus-associated TCR beta chains were confirmed in vitro to be specific for cytomegalovirus antigens. According to the authors, the approach could potentially be generalized to other disease states and immunological phenotypes. Cytomegalovirus status was reported to be diagnosed by the classifier with high specificity and sensitivity in both the original and validation cohorts. A later analysis found that TCRs clustered in the first cohort also tended to co-occur in the 95 to 150 validation repertoires, with 94% of cluster scores above 0.

Notes on this clone: Its antigen target is currently unknown. Nothing much larger sits one base from this clone, and base qualities are not available.

Source material: PBMCs. The clonotype comes from a man in his late teens or twenties in good health and CMV-seropositive. The rearrangement combines TRBV14 with TRBJ2-7, and 10 bases in between align with TRBD2. This receptor has the CDR3 CASSHQTSGPYEQYF. The DNA sequence follows: TGTGCCAGCAGCCACCAGACTAGCGGGCCCTACGAGCAGTACTTC.